Listed below are T cell receptor beta chains from one sample, sequenced in a study of cytomegalovirus exposure and HLA in healthy donors. Assay: immunoSEQ multiplex PCR; the TCRdb copy retains only in-frame clones and omits some. The repertoire holds roughly 190,000 clones, with 81% as singletons. Material for sequencing was PBMCs. These receptors originate from a man in his fifties or sixties in good health and CMV-seronegative. CDR3s include the opening cysteine and the closing phenylalanine or tryptophan.

J | V | CDR3
TRBJ1-1 | TRBV10-1 | CASRPTGSNTEAFF
TRBJ2-5 | TRBV9 | CASSVSGGARETQYF
- | TRBV7-7 | CASSLGVGAAYEQYF
TRBJ2-7 | TRBV7-2 | CASSRVPYEQYF
TRBJ2-7 | TRBV28 | CASSFQRTDYEQYF
TRBJ1-2 | TRBV29-1 | CSAARTVRGDGYTF
TRBJ1-2 | TRBV27 | CASSPHLSYGYTF
TRBJ1-4 | TRBV11-2 | CASSLGAEKLFF
TRBJ2-3 | TRBV12-5 | CASGLSTGTGGTDTQYF
TRBJ2-1 | TRBV6-5 | CASSYSPGGNNEQFF
TRBJ1-5 | TRBV19 | CASSIRDSYNQPQHF
TRBJ1-6 | TRBV4-3 | CASSRDRQNSPLHF
TRBJ2-1 | TRBV7-3 | CASSLTGQHNEQFF
TRBJ2-1 | TRBV4-2 | CASSQADRLTYNEQFF
TRBJ2-7 | TRBV29-1 | CSVLNNEQYF
TRBJ1-2 | TRBV5-8 | CASKVRDSYGYTF
TRBJ1-4 | TRBV18 | CASSPQAPIYWEKLFF
TRBJ2-5 | TRBV7-2 | CASSLFRGTVQETQYF
TRBJ2-1 | TRBV27 | CASSSTPRVGQFF
TRBJ2-7 | TRBV7-2 | CASSLRVGGTSEQYF
TRBJ1-1 | TRBV18 | CASSFRDRGTEAFF
TRBJ1-6 | TRBV4-3 | CASSQEWDRGRLSYGSPLHF
TRBJ2-1 | TRBV27 | CASSDRGMDNEQFF
TRBJ2-7 | TRBV18 | CASSPPASYEQYF
TRBJ1-1 | TRBV7-9 | CASSSADLSQGRTEAFF
TRBJ2-7 | TRBV15 | CATSRNAPVPYEQYF
TRBJ2-5 | TRBV7-2 | CASSPTSGGGETQYF
TRBJ1-1 | TRBV7-2 | CASSPGQINTEAFF
TRBJ1-6 | TRBV7-8 | CASSPQQGYNSPLHF
TRBJ2-7 | TRBV27 | CASSPQVRGRLLYEQYF